These 17 T cell receptor beta chains were all obtained from the same sample, sequenced in a study of T-cell reconstitution after alpha-beta-depleted transplantation in children. Unique molecular identifiers tagged the TCRbeta library. TCRdb re-derived calls from the PCR reads in MiXCR, one entry per CDR3 protein. The sample holds 600,000 or so distinct CDR3 sequences; around 23% are singletons and the top ten take around 14%. Sequencing was performed on PBMCs, mostly from graft donor cells, taken 360 days after TCRalphabeta/CD19-depleted stem cell transplant. The source of these receptors is a boy under two years old who had a stem cell transplant for acute myeloid leukemia, so the T cells may come from the graft donor.

At least ten counts were recorded for this clonotype. V and J are TRBV5-1 and TRBJ2-1, with 8 bases fitting TRBD2. From germline, CDR1 is SGHRS and CDR2 YFSETQ. The junction had 10 bases not matched to a gene; V was cut back by 7 bases and J by 7 bases. There are 14 residues in the CDR3. The DNA for the CDR3 is TGCGCCAGCTCAACTAGCGGCCCTTTGAATGAGCAGTTCTTC. Its translation: CASSTSGPLNEQFF.

This clonotype was picked up a small number of times. The genes are TRBV4-3 and TRBJ2-5; 7 bases map to TRBD1. This CDR3 spans 15 amino acids. V dropped 3 bases and J dropped 1; count of bases not matched to a gene: 5. Germline-derived CDR1 and CDR2 are LGHNA and YSLEER. CDR3 DNA sequence: TGCGCCAGCAGCCACCTCGGACAGGCCCAAGAGACCCAGTACTTC. Translating gives CASSHLGQAQETQYF.

This clonotype was picked up a small number of times. V is TRBV28 and J is TRBJ1-5; TRBD1 matches 7 bases. CDR3 size: 16 residues. Trimming took 2 bases from V and 7 from J; bases not matched to a gene: 11. The germline V gene encodes CDR1 MDHEN and CDR2 SYDVKM. The CDR3 coding sequence is TGTGCCAGCAGTTTAAGGACAGGCCCTCCTACCCAGCCCCAGCATTTT. Translation gives CASSLRTGPPTQPQHF.

About this clonotype: A much larger clone is a single base away; this may be a read error. The gene calls are TRBV11-2 and TRBJ2-5; no definite D call. CDR3 size: 12 residues. Germline V CDR1 and CDR2: SGHAT, FQNNGV. The CDR3 is CASSFETETQCF. CDR3 DNA: TGTGCCAGCAGCTTCGAAACGGAGACCCAGTGCTTC. Using reference TRBV11-2 and TRBJ2-5 for the parts outside the CDR3, the full variable domain is EAGVAQSPRYKIIEKRQSVAFWCNPISGHATLYWYQQILGQGPKLLIQFQNNGVVDDSQLPKDRFSAERLKGVDSTLKIQPAKLEDSAVYLCASSFETETQCFGPGTRLLVL.

This clonotype showed up just a few times. The CDR3 nucleotides are TGTGCCAGCAGTAACGACGGGTACGAGCAGTACGTC. It codes for CASSNDGYEQYV. V and J are TRBV6-6 and TRBJ2-7; no reliable D call. V lost 5 bases and J lost 4, with 9 bases in between. Germline V gene lookup returns CDR1 MNHNY and CDR2 SVGAGI (reference sequence). This CDR3 spans 12 amino acids.

This clonotype was seen ten or more times. The V call is TRBV4-3, the J call TRBJ2-5; TRBD2 matches 10 bases. After removal of 0 bases from V and 5 bases from J, the junction contained 9 bases not matched to a gene. This CDR3 is built from 17 residues. The germline gives CDR1 LGHNA, CDR2 YSLEER. In nucleotides, the CDR3 is TGCGCCAGCAGCCAAGATGGGGGACTAGCGAACGGGGAGACCCAGTACTTC. Its translation: CASSQDGGLANGETQYF.

The chain employs TRBV20-1 and TRBJ2-1; D unresolved. This CDR3 comprises 14 residues. Looked up from germline, CDR1 is DFQATT and CDR2 is SNEGSKA (reference sequence). V was clipped by 0 bases and J by 9 bases, with 15 bases between them. The CDR3 region has the DNA TGCAGTGCTAGAGATCTTCGCTCCGTAGGTGAGCAGTTCTTC. Translating gives CSARDLRSVGEQFF.

The J gene is TRBJ2-3, the V gene TRBV29-1; D is unclear. This CDR3 is built from 13 residues. CDR1 is SQVTM and CDR2 is ANQGSEA in the germline V gene. The V and J ends lost 4 bases and 2 bases respectively, with 10 bases between them. Written as DNA, the CDR3 is TGCAGCGTTGTGGTGCAGACCACAGATACGCAGTATTTT. Translating gives CSVVVQTTDTQYF.

Many counts were recorded for this clonotype. J is TRBJ2-3 and V is TRBV20-1, with TRBD1 as a possible D gene (6 bases). Trimming removed 1 base at V and 10 bases at J, with 15 bases between. CDR3 length: 13 amino acids. The germline V gene has CDR1 DFQATT and CDR2 SNEGSKA (reference sequence). CDR3 DNA: TGCAGTGCTAGAGCCCTGGACAGTCCGCCGCAGTATTTT. Its translation: CSARALDSPPQYF.

This clonotype was counted ten times or more. V gene TRBV29-1 combines with J gene TRBJ2-3; tentative D call: TRBD1 (5 bases). There are 13 residues in the CDR3. The V and J ends lost 3 bases and 2 bases respectively, with 9 bases between them. Germline V CDR1 and CDR2: SQVTM, ANQGSEA. The CDR3 bases are TGCAGCGTTGAGGGGCGACTCACAGATACGCAGTATTTT. It yields the protein CSVEGRLTDTQYF.

The chain combines TRBV12-3 or TRBV12-4 with TRBJ2-2; 7 bases agree with TRBD1. Unmatched junction bases numbered 6, after V lost 5 bases and J lost 6 bases. CDR3 length equals 14 residues. CDR3 nucleotides: TGTGCCAGCAGTCCCACAGGGGCGGCCGGGGAGCTGTTTTTT. Translating it yields CASSPTGAAGELFF.

The rearrangement uses TRBV29-1 and TRBJ1-1, with D possibly being TRBD1 (5 bases). Trimming cost V 3 bases and J 7 bases, with 21 bases left between them. Germline CDR1 and CDR2: SQVTM and ANQGSEA. This CDR3 spans 15 amino acids. The CDR3 nucleotides read TGCAGCGTTGAGGCCAAGATTGATAGGGGCCTTGAAGCTTTCTTT. It yields the protein CSVEAKIDRGLEAFF.

The V call is TRBV2, the J call TRBJ2-5, with D perhaps being TRBD1 or TRBD2 (5 bases each). CDR1 is SNHLY, CDR2 FYNNEI, per germline. CDR3 size: 15 residues. V was clipped by 6 bases and J by 2 bases, with 16 bases between them. The DNA for the CDR3 is TGTGCCAGCAGACCCCGCCGGGACGGTCAAGAGACCCAGTACTTC. Translation: CASRPRRDGQETQYF.

Remarks on this clonotype: Lacking the conserved final phenylalanine or tryptophan, this CDR3 likely reflects a read error. CDR3 protein: CSARRDHEKLFC. CDR3 in DNA: TGCAGTGCTAGAAGGGACCATGAAAAACTGTTTTGT. The rearrangement uses TRBV20-1 and TRBJ1-4, with TRBD1 as a possible D gene (5 bases). The V end was cut by 2 bases, the J end by 6 bases, with 7 bases between. CDR1 is DFQATT and CDR2 is SNEGSKA in the germline V gene (reference sequence). The CDR3 totals 12 residues.

Ten or more counts support this clonotype. The chain recombines TRBV29-1 with TRBJ2-7; D gene unclear. CDR1 is SQVTM and CDR2 is ANQGSEA in the germline V gene. The V and J ends lost 0 bases and 2 bases respectively, with 8 bases between them. The CDR3 contains 13 residues. Here the CDR3 reads CSVEDSVTYEQYV. The CDR3 nucleotides are TGCAGCGTTGAAGACTCGGTAACCTACGAGCAGTACGTC.

The J gene is TRBJ1-1, the V gene TRBV6-5, with 8 bases that match TRBD1. Germline CDR1 is MNHEY and CDR2 is SVGAGI. The CDR3 runs to 14 residues. Losses at the gene ends were 1 base for V and 8 bases for J; bases not matched to a gene: 6. CDR3: CASSYWQGASEAFF. The CDR3 DNA is TGTGCCAGCAGTTACTGGCAGGGGGCTTCGGAAGCTTTCTTT.

The chain recombines TRBV12-3 or TRBV12-4 with TRBJ1-4; TRBD1 matches 7 bases. The V and J ends lost 3 bases and 7 bases, in that order; junction bases with no gene match: 8. CDR3 length: 15 residues. Here the CDR3 reads CASSFWEGAREKLFF. The DNA for the CDR3 is TGTGCCAGCAGTTTCTGGGAGGGGGCGCGTGAAAAACTGTTTTTT.